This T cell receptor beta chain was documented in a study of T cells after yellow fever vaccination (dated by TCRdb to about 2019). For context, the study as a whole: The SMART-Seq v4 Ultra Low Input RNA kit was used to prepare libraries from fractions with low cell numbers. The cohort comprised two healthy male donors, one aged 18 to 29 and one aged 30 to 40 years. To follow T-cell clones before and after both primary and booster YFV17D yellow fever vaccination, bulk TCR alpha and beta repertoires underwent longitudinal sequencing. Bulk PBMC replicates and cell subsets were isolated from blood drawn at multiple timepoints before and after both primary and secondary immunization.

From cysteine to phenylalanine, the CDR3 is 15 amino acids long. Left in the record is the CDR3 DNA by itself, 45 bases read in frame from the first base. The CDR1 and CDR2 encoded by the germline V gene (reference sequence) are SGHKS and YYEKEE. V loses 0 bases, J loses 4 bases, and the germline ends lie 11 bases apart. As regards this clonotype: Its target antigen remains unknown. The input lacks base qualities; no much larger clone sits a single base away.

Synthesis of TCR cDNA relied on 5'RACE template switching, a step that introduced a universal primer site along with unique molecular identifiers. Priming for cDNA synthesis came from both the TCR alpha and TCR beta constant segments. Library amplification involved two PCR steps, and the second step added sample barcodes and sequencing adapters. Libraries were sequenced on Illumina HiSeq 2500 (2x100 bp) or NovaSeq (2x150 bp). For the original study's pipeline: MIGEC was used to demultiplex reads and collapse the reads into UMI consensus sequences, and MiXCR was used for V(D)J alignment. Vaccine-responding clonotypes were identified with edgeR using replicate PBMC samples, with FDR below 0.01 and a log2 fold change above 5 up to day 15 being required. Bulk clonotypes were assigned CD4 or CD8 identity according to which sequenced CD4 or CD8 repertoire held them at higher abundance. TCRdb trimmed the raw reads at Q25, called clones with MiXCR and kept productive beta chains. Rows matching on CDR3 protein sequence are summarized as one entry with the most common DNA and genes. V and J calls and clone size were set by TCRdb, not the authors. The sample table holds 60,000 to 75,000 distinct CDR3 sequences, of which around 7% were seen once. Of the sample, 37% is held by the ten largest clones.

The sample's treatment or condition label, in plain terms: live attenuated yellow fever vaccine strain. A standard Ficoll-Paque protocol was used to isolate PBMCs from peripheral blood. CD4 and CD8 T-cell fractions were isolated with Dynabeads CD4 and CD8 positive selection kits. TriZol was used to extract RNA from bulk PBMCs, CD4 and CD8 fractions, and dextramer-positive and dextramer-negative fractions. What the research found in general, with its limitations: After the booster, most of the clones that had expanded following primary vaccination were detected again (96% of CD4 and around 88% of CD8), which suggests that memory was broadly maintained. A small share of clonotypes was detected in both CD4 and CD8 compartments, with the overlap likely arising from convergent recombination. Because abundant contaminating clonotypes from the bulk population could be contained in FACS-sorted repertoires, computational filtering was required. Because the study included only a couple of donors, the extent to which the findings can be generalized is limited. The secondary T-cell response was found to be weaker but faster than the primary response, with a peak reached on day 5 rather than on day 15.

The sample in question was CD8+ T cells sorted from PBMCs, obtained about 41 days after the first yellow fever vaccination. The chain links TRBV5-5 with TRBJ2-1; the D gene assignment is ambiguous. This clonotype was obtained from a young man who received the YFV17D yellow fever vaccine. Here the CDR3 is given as CASSLAETPYNEQFF. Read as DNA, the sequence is TGTGCCAGCAGCTTGGCAGAGACACCTTACAATGAGCAGTTCTTC.